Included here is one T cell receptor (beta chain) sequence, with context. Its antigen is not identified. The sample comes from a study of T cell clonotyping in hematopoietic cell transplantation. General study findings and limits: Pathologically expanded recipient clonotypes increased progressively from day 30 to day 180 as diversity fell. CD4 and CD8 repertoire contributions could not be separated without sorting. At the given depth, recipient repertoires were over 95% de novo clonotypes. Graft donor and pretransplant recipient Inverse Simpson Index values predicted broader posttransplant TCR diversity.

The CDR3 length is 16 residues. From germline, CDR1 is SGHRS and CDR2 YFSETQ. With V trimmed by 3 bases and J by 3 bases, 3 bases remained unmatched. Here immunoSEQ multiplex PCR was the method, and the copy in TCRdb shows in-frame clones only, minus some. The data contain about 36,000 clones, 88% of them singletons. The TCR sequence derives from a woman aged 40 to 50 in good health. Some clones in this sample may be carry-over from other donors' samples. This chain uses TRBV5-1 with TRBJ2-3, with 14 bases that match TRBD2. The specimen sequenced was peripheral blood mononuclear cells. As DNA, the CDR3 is TGCGCCAGCAGCTCGGGACTAGCGGGAGAAACAGATACGCAGTATTTT. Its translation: CASSSGLAGETDTQYF.